Below, 28 T cell receptor beta chains from the same sample are listed, as sequenced in a study of control samples from healthy donors and cancer patients. Some clones are missing from TCRdb's copy, which holds only in-frame ones; the method was immunoSEQ multiplex PCR. This table holds about 130,000 clones, around 92% found once. Sequenced input: PBMCs. Every receptor here comes from a man aged 50 to 60 with head and neck cancer.

This chain uses TRBV5-1 with TRBJ1-1; no firm D call. Trimming shortened V by 4 bases and J by 1 base, and 11 bases separated the two germline ends. This CDR3 has 14 residues. Germline CDR1 reads SGHRS; CDR2 reads YFSETQ. CDR3 bases: TGCGCCAGCAGCGCCAGAACCCCGAACACTGAAGCTTTCTTT. It codes for CASSARTPNTEAFF.

This clone was observed a handful of times. The chain combines TRBV13 with TRBJ2-5; TRBD1 or TRBD2 may be the D gene (5 bases each). The CDR3 loop spans 14 amino acids. The V and J ends lost 5 bases and 2 bases respectively, with 12 bases between them. Looked up from germline, CDR1 is PRHDT and CDR2 is FYEKMQ (reference sequence). In DNA, the CDR3 is TGTGCCAGCAGCCATCCGGGACGTCAAGAGACCCAGTACTTC. Translating gives CASSHPGRQETQYF.

This chain connects TRBV28 to TRBJ2-1; D assignment may be TRBD1 or TRBD2 (5 bases each). Trimming took 4 bases from V and 6 from J, leaving 13 bases between them. This CDR3 is 14 amino acids long. Looked up from germline, CDR1 is MDHEN and CDR2 is SYDVKM. CDR3 sequence: CASSSPWGSNEQFF. In DNA form, the CDR3 reads TGTGCCAGCAGTTCCCCGTGGGGGTCCAATGAGCAGTTCTTC.

The V call is TRBV3-1 (or the pseudogene TRBV3-2), the J call TRBJ2-1; 11 bases map to TRBD2. The length of the CDR3 is 15 residues. V dropped 7 bases and J dropped 0; count of bases not matched to a gene: 2. Germline assignment: CDR1 LGHDT and CDR2 YNNKEL (reference sequence). The CDR3 reads CASTSGRTSYNEQFF. The CDR3 DNA is TGTGCCAGCACTAGCGGGAGGACCTCCTACAATGAGCAGTTCTTC.

The chain joins TRBV10-3 to TRBJ2-1; no firm D call. Germline V gene sequence: CDR1 ENHRY, CDR2 SYGVKD. The length of the CDR3 is 12 residues. Between the trimmed V and J ends, which lost 3 bases and 2 bases, there was a span of 2 bases. As DNA, the CDR3 is TGTGCCATCAGTGAACCCTACAATGAGCAGTTCTTC. Protein: CAISEPYNEQFF.

The J gene is TRBJ2-3, the V gene TRBV7-2; 8 bases are shared with TRBD2. This CDR3 contains 15 residues. The J segment lost 4 bases and the V segment lost 5 bases, leaving 8 bases of the junction unmatched. The germline CDR1 and CDR2 sequences are SGHTA and FQGNSA. The CDR3 DNA reads as TGTGCCAGCAGCCTCGGGGGGGGCTCATCAGATACGCAGTATTTT. Translated, it gives CASSLGGGSSDTQYF.

The chain joins TRBV11-1 to TRBJ2-7; a possible D gene is TRBD2 (6 bases). CDR1 SGHAT and CDR2 FQDESV come from the germline V gene (reference sequence). Trimming removed 5 bases from V and 1 base from J, with 18 bases in between. This CDR3 spans 16 amino acids. The CDR3 nucleotides are TGTGCCAGCAGCAGAGCGGGCCCATACCTATCCTACGAGCAGTACTTC. Translated, it gives CASSRAGPYLSYEQYF.

The V and J genes are TRBV6-5 and TRBJ1-1; weak D call: TRBD1 (5 bases). The V end was cut by 0 bases, the J end by 0 bases, with 8 bases between. The CDR3 has 15 residues. Germline lookup yields CDR1 MNHEY and CDR2 SVGAGI. CDR3 sequence: CASSYSIGVNTEAFF. The CDR3 DNA reads as TGTGCCAGCAGTTACTCGATAGGGGTGAACACTGAAGCTTTCTTT.

V and J are TRBV3-1 (or the pseudogene TRBV3-2) and TRBJ1-2; TRBD1 might be the D (6 bases). CDR3 size: 14 residues. V was trimmed by 0 bases and J by 6 bases, leaving 11 bases between them. Germline V gene data show CDR1 as LGHDT and CDR2 as YNNKEL (reference sequence). Written as DNA, the CDR3 is TGTGCCAGCAGCCAAGATTCGACAGGCCATGGCTACACCTTC. It yields the protein CASSQDSTGHGYTF.

The chain uses TRBV27 and TRBJ1-1; 8 bases line up with TRBD1. The CDR3 extends over 14 amino acids. CDR1 and CDR2 (germline): MNHEY, SMNVEV (reference sequence). V trimming: 4 bases; J trimming: 4 bases; junction bases outside the gene matches: 5. The CDR3 DNA follows: TGTGCCAGCAGTTCAGGGGGCGCAGGCACTGAAGCTTTCTTT. It specifies CASSSGGAGTEAFF.

CDR3 loop: CASSGLAYTGELFF. The CDR3 bases are TGTGCCAGCTCGGGACTAGCCTACACCGGGGAGCTGTTTTTT. The gene calls are TRBV27 and TRBJ2-2, with TRBD2 identical over 9 bases. CDR1 is MNHEY and CDR2 is SMNVEV in the germline V gene (reference sequence). This CDR3 comprises 14 residues. The V gene end was trimmed by 8 bases and the J gene end by 3 bases; junction bases not matched to a gene: 4.

The V and J genes are TRBV11-2 and TRBJ2-5, with D perhaps TRBD1 (6 bases). The V and J ends lost 5 bases and 1 base respectively, with 20 bases between them. The CDR3 is 17 amino acids. CDR1 is SGHAT, CDR2 FQNNGV, per germline. This CDR3 is CASSLNRDTVSQETQYF. The CDR3, as DNA: TGTGCCAGCAGCCTCAACCGGGACACCGTATCCCAAGAGACCCAGTACTTC.

This rearrangement joins TRBV10-3 to TRBJ1-1; perhaps TRBD1 as D (6 bases). Trimming left V 9 bases short and J 1 base short, with 15 bases between. The CDR3 is made up of 14 amino acids. Germline V CDR1 and CDR2: ENHRY, SYGVKD. The DNA of the CDR3 is TGTGCCATTCGGCGGGGGACAACGAACACTGAAGCTTTCTTT. Translating gives CAIRRGTTNTEAFF.

V usage is TRBV5-1 and J usage is TRBJ2-7, with TRBD2 matching 12 bases. The CDR3 sequence is 16 residues long. With 1 base clipped from V and 4 bases from J, the junction kept 6 bases outside the gene matches. Per germline, CDR1 SGHRS and CDR2 YFSETQ. CDR3 loop: CASSLIPSGGVYEQYF. Written as DNA, the CDR3 is TGCGCCAGCAGCTTGATCCCTAGCGGGGGGGTGTACGAGCAGTACTTC. The full variable domain, completed using reference TRBV5-1 and TRBJ2-7, is KAGVTQTPRYLIKTRGQQVTLSCSPISGHRSVSWYQQTPGQGLQFLFEYFSETQRNKGNFPGRFSGRQFSNSRSEMNVSTLELGDSALYLCASSLIPSGGVYEQYFGPGTRLTVT.

The chain has TRBV9 and TRBJ2-1; TRBD2 matches at 8 bases. After removal of 3 bases from V and 11 bases from J, the junction contained 13 bases not matched to a gene. The CDR3 runs 15 residues. The V gene's germline CDR1 is SGDLS and CDR2 YYNGEE. The CDR3 coding sequence is TGTGCCAGCAGCGCCCTGACGGGGGGGGTTTCTAAGCAGTTCTTC. The encoded protein is CASSALTGGVSKQFF.

The rearrangement links TRBV6-5 to TRBJ2-7; D not certain. This CDR3 is built from 11 residues. Trimming took 0 bases from V and 6 from J, leaving 3 bases between them. CDR1 MNHEY and CDR2 SVGAGI come from the germline V gene. The CDR3 loop is CASSYSGEQYF. DNA of the CDR3: TGTGCCAGCAGTTACTCAGGCGAGCAGTACTTC.

The rearrangement uses TRBV18 and TRBJ2-3, with no clear D. The CDR3 sequence is 15 residues long. Germline V CDR1 and CDR2: KGHSH, LQKENI. V gave up 2 bases and J gave up 0 bases, with 9 bases separating them. This CDR3 reads CASSPGDWSTDTQYF. CDR3 in DNA: TGTGCCAGCTCACCAGGGGATTGGAGCACAGATACGCAGTATTTT.

This chain uses TRBV28 with TRBJ2-1; D remains ambiguous. V was pared by 0 bases and J by 7 bases, with 7 bases between. Germline CDR1 reads MDHEN; CDR2 reads SYDVKM. The CDR3 has 13 residues. The CDR3 DNA sequence: TGTGCCAGCAGTTTATGGAGTGAAAATGAGCAGTTCTTC. This encodes CASSLWSENEQFF.

The chain employs TRBV27 and TRBJ2-7; D may be TRBD1 or TRBD2 (6 bases each). Germline V gene sequence: CDR1 MNHEY, CDR2 SMNVEV (reference sequence). CDR3 size: 17 residues. The germline V and J ends were trimmed by 1 base and 5 bases, with 21 bases remaining between them. The CDR3 reads CASSLLGLGGAPNEQYF. The CDR3 nucleotides read TGTGCCAGCAGTTTATTGGGTTTGGGGGGCGCACCCAACGAGCAGTACTTC.

The genes are TRBV5-4 and TRBJ1-2, with D possibly matching TRBD1 (5 bases). V dropped 9 bases and J dropped 3 bases, with 18 bases sitting between them. The germline CDR1 and CDR2 sequences are SGHNT and YYREEE (reference sequence). This CDR3 contains 14 residues. CDR3 sequence reads: CATTIPGVDYGYTF. Here the CDR3 DNA reads TGTGCCACCACCATCCCGGGGGTAGACTATGGCTACACCTTC.

CDR3 nucleotide sequence: TGTGCCATCAGAAGGGGGCCGACCTACGAGCAGTACTTC. It encodes CAIRRGPTYEQYF. This sequence joins TRBV10-3 and TRBJ2-7; 7 nucleotides agree with TRBD1. CDR3 length equals 13 residues. Germline CDR1 is ENHRY and CDR2 is SYGVKD. The trim removed 6 bases at V and 2 bases at J, leaving 4 bases unmatched.

The V gene is TRBV6-1, the J gene TRBJ1-2; D unresolved. The germline V and J ends were trimmed by 1 base and 8 bases, with 11 bases remaining between them. This CDR3 is built from 13 residues. In germline, CDR1 is MNHNS, CDR2 SASEGT. The CDR3, as DNA: TGTGCCAGCAGTGAAGATCTGGTGACCGGCTACACCTTC. Encoded protein: CASSEDLVTGYTF.

This chain uses TRBV10-3 with TRBJ2-2; D may be TRBD1 or TRBD2 (5 bases each). Trimming removed 4 bases at V and 7 bases at J, with 16 bases between. CDR1 and CDR2 from the germline V gene are ENHRY and SYGVKD. The CDR3 has 15 residues. This CDR3 is CAISGPGTRNGELFF. The CDR3 bases are TGTGCCATCAGTGGTCCTGGGACCCGCAACGGGGAGCTGTTTTTT.

This clone was detected many times. The chain combines TRBV7-9 with TRBJ1-4; D possibly corresponds to TRBD1 (5 bases). The germline gives CDR1 SEHNR, CDR2 FQNEAQ (reference sequence). This CDR3 has 14 residues. Between the trimmed V and J ends, which lost 4 bases and 5 bases, there was a span of 11 bases. This CDR3 is CASSSNGQNEKLFF. In DNA form, the CDR3 reads TGTGCCAGCAGCTCGAACGGACAAAATGAAAAACTGTTTTTT. The complete variable domain, with remaining parts taken from reference TRBV7-9 and TRBJ1-4, reads DTGVSQNPRHKITKRGQNVTFRCDPISEHNRLYWYRQTLGQGPEFLTYFQNEAQLEKSRLLSDRFSAERPKGSFSTLEIQRTEQGDSAMYLCASSSNGQNEKLFFGSGTQLSVL.

J is TRBJ1-4 and V is TRBV7-9; the match to TRBD1 covers 9 bases. The V gene's germline CDR1 is SEHNR and CDR2 FQNEAQ (reference sequence). The CDR3 is 14 amino acids. The V and J ends lost 5 bases and 7 bases, in that order; junction bases with no gene match: 5. The CDR3 loop reads CASSLGQGGEKLFF. The DNA for the CDR3 is TGTGCCAGCAGCCTGGGACAGGGAGGTGAAAAACTGTTTTTT.

The chain has TRBV6-5 and TRBJ2-2; unclear D gene. Germline V CDR1 and CDR2: MNHEY, SVGAGI. With 8 bases removed from V and 4 bases from J, the gap between germline ends came to 14 bases. This CDR3 is built from 14 residues. This CDR3 is CASCLARATGELFF. DNA for the CDR3: TGTGCCAGCTGCCTGGCAAGGGCCACCGGGGAGCTGTTTTTT.

The chain joins TRBV6-4 to TRBJ2-1; 7 bases fit TRBD2. The CDR3 has 13 residues. Losses at the gene ends were 0 bases for V and 10 bases for J; bases not matched to a gene: 3. The germline V gene encodes CDR1 MRHNA and CDR2 SNTAGT. CDR3 region: CASSDSGREEQFF. DNA for the CDR3: TGTGCCAGCAGTGACTCGGGGCGGGAGGAGCAGTTCTTC.

The rearrangement joins TRBV5-1 to TRBJ2-1, with D hard to call. The V and J ends lost 0 bases and 7 bases respectively, with 2 bases between them. The CDR3 has 11 residues. Germline CDR1 and CDR2: SGHRS and YFSETQ. The CDR3 loop reads CASSLANEQFF. The CDR3 coding sequence is TGCGCCAGCAGCTTGGCTAATGAGCAGTTCTTC.